The T cell receptor beta chain under discussion was sequenced for a study of T cells after yellow fever vaccination. Study as a whole: The authors prepared low-cell-number fractions using SMART-Seq v4 Ultra Low Input.

The CDR3 has 16 amino acids. The V gene's germline CDR1 is SQVTM and CDR2 ANQGSEA. With 1 base clipped from V and 3 bases from J, the junction kept 7 bases outside the gene matches. TCRdb re-derived calls from the 5' RACE reads in MiXCR, one entry per CDR3 protein. The repertoire has 100,000 to 150,000 distinct CDR3 sequences, approximately 8.4% of them found once; the top ten carry about two fifths. Study-level points and caveats: Clones that expanded after primary vaccination mostly reappeared after the booster (roughly 96% CD4, 80% to 90% CD8). Researchers noted that a small share of clonotypes showed up in both CD4 and CD8 compartments.

On this clonotype itself: Its target is unknown.

This sample comprised CD8+ T cells sorted from PBMCs, obtained on the day of the yellow fever booster vaccination. The V call is TRBV29-1, the J call TRBJ2-5, with 11 bases lining up with TRBD2. This clonotype was obtained from a man between 18 and 35 years old who received the YFV17D yellow fever vaccine. The CDR3 protein is CSVEGLAGISEETQYF. DNA of the CDR3: TGCAGCGTTGAAGGACTAGCGGGAATTTCAGAAGAGACCCAGTACTTC. Combining the CDR3 with reference TRBV29-1 and TRBJ2-5 gives the whole variable domain SAVISQKPSRDICQRGTSLTIQCQVDSQVTMMFWYRQQPGQSLTLIATANQGSEATYESGFVIDKFPISRPNLTFSTLTVSNMSPEDSSIYLCSVEGLAGISEETQYFGPGTRLLVL.